These T cell receptor beta chains were read from a single sample in a study of blood T cell repertoires in COVID-19. Measured with immunoSEQ multiplex PCR; TCRdb has only the in-frame clones, and not every one. The sample includes some 160,000 clones, around four fifths of them seen just once. The sample comprised PBMCs or T cells enriched from blood (not recorded which). These receptors were collected from a woman between 45 and 60 years old who had recovered from COVID-19. The CDR3 runs from the conserved cysteine through the conserved F or W. The order of the fields is J gene, V gene, CDR3 protein.

J: TRBJ2-2
V: TRBV28
CDR3: CASYRGGANTGELFF

J: TRBJ2-2
V: TRBV3-1/TRBV3-2
CDR3: CASSQATYTGELFF

J: TRBJ2-1
V: TRBV25-1
CDR3: CAHQSGREPKTYNEQFF

J: TRBJ2-5
V: TRBV14
CDR3: CASSQLTVQETQYF

J: TRBJ2-7
V: TRBV4-2
CDR3: CASSQHLDRRSGSYEQYF

J: TRBJ1-1
V: TRBV6-5
CDR3: CASSYGRVGTEAFF

J: TRBJ2-1
V: TRBV28
CDR3: CASRSMAQAGGWNEQFF

J: TRBJ2-7
V: TRBV7-2
CDR3: CASSLTGVDSYEQYF

J: TRBJ2-3
V: TRBV28
CDR3: CAIEGQGANTQYF

J: TRBJ2-3
V: TRBV15
CDR3: CATSGTLGTTDTQYF

J: TRBJ1-2
V: TRBV2
CDR3: CASRPLARSGYTF

J: TRBJ1-1
V: TRBV19
CDR3: CASSIGVKEAFF

J: TRBJ2-3
V: TRBV29-1
CDR3: CSVHANTDTQYF

J: TRBJ2-7
V: TRBV9
CDR3: CASSPKIPSTSYEQYF

J: TRBJ2-7
V: TRBV18
CDR3: CASSPWSGYEQYF

J: TRBJ2-1
V: TRBV5-1
CDR3: CASSLGTSGRGNNEQFF

J: TRBJ1-1
V: TRBV29-1
CDR3: CSVVQGWQYTEAFF

J: TRBJ2-5
V: TRBV5-4
CDR3: CASSLARFSETQYF

J: TRBJ1-5
V: TRBV19
CDR3: CASTLSGTFLNQPQHF

J: TRBJ2-3
V: TRBV19
CDR3: CASTRGAGEDTQYF

J: TRBJ1-4
V: TRBV2
CDR3: CASSVPGTVNEKLFF

J: TRBJ2-5
V: TRBV5-6
CDR3: CASSSGLVETQYF

J: TRBJ2-1
V: TRBV27
CDR3: CASTSKVLRSGTSGSGEQFF

J: TRBJ1-5
V: TRBV7-9
CDR3: CASSLAISGQGIYNQPQHF

J: TRBJ2-1
V: TRBV1
CDR3: CTSSQEREWVNEQFF

J: TRBJ2-5
V: TRBV28
CDR3: CASSYYRAPVDF

J: TRBJ2-1
V: TRBV6-5
CDR3: CASRTTGGPQFF

J: TRBJ1-4
V: TRBV19
CDR3: CASSTTGNNEKLFF

J: TRBJ2-1
V: TRBV6-5
CDR3: CASSYSSGVSNEQFF

J: TRBJ2-7
V: TRBV10-3
CDR3: CAVRGENEQYF

J: TRBJ1-5
V: TRBV18
CDR3: CASSPSSGNGWQPQHF

J: TRBJ2-6
V: TRBV11-3
CDR3: CASLPSSGANVLTF

J: TRBJ1-1
V: TRBV4-3
CDR3: CASSPPWGGAFF

J: TRBJ2-5
V: TRBV7-2
CDR3: CASGMRGVETQYF

J: TRBJ2-2
V: TRBV5-1
CDR3: CASTLTGELFF

J: TRBJ2-3
V: TRBV6-1
CDR3: CASSEIALPGSVTDTQYF

J: TRBJ2-3
V: TRBV27
CDR3: CASSYGQGSDTQYF

J: TRBJ1-5
V: TRBV11-2
CDR3: CASIRGADQPQHF

J: TRBJ2-1
V: TRBV7-3
CDR3: CASSPTGTSGYNEQFF

J: TRBJ1-5
V: TRBV28
CDR3: CASSFSTGRNQPQHF

J: TRBJ2-7
V: TRBV11-2
CDR3: CASSFTGYEQYF

J: TRBJ1-1
V: TRBV18
CDR3: CASSPGTVGLNTEAFF

J: TRBJ1-3
V: TRBV7-9
CDR3: CAWTGTSGNTIYF

J: TRBJ2-3
V: TRBV11-3
CDR3: CASSWGLAGTDTQYF

J: TRBJ2-1
V: TRBV6-5
CDR3: CASSYSGTRANEQFF

J: TRBJ2-7
V: TRBV7-3
CDR3: CASSLGQGLAYEQYF

J: TRBJ1-4
V: TRBV29-1
CDR3: CSAGAQGKKLFF

J: TRBJ1-3
V: TRBV5-6
CDR3: CASSLLGGLSGNTIYF

J: TRBJ2-7
V: TRBV10-3
CDR3: CAISESSYEQYF